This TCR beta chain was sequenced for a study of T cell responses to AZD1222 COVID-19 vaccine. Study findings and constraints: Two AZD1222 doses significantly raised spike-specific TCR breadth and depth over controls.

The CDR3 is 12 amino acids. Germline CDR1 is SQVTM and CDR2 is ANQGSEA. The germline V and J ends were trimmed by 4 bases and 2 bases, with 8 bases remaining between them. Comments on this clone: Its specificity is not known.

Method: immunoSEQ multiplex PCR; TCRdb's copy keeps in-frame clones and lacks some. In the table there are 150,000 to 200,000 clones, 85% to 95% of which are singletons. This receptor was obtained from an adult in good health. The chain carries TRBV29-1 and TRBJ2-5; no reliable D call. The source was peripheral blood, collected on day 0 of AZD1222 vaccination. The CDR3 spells CSVVAPQETQYF. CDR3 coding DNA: TGCAGCGTTGTGGCACCTCAAGAGACCCAGTACTTC.